The rows below give T cell receptor beta chains drawn from one sample of a study of chemoradiotherapy in HPV16-positive cancers. The protocol was immunoSEQ multiplex PCR, while the TCRdb copy is restricted to in-frame clones and leaves out a portion. The data hold 6,000 or so clones, with roughly two thirds observed a single time. The sample was acquired from a patient who underwent chemoradiotherapy. The receptors come from a human donor with HPV-associated anogenital cancer. Each CDR3 is given with its conserved first and last residue. A D gene is named only where the DNA matches it firmly. Clone size is given for some rows only: seen once, a few or many times, or a class if the clone is expanded.

D: -
size: -
J: TRBJ1-4
V: TRBV4-2
DNA: TGTGCCAGCAGCCAAGGTGTAGGAGGGAGAACTGAAAAACTGTTTTTT
CDR3: CASSQGVGGRTEKLFF

D: TRBD1
size: -
J: TRBJ2-3
V: TRBV19
DNA: TGTGCCAGTAGGAGATCGGGACAGGCCTACACAGATACGCAGTATTTT
CDR3: CASRRSGQAYTDTQYF

D: TRBD1
size: -
J: TRBJ2-7
V: TRBV6-1
DNA: TGTGCCACCCGAAAGGGACAGGGGGCAGGCTACGAGCAGTACTTC
CDR3: CATRKGQGAGYEQYF

D: -
size: -
J: TRBJ2-2
V: TRBV13
DNA: TGTGCCAGCAGCTTAGGCGGAATAAACACCGGGGAGCTGTTTTTT
CDR3: CASSLGGINTGELFF

D: -
size: -
J: TRBJ1-3
V: TRBV7-9
DNA: TGTGCCAGCAGCGCTATAGGGTATACTTCTGGAAACACCATATATTTT
CDR3: CASSAIGYTSGNTIYF

D: -
size: few
J: TRBJ2-2
V: TRBV4-1
DNA: TGCGCCAGCAGCCAAGGACACAGGGAATACGGGGAGCTGTTTTTT
CDR3: CASSQGHREYGELFF

D: -
size: -
J: TRBJ1-2
V: TRBV30
DNA: TGTGCCTGGGGGGACTATTCGCACTATGGCTACACCTTC
CDR3: CAWGDYSHYGYTF

D: -
size: -
J: TRBJ1-1
V: TRBV30
DNA: TGTGCCTGGAGGCCTTTACGGAACACTGAAGCTTTCTTT
CDR3: CAWRPLRNTEAFF

D: -
size: -
J: TRBJ2-5
V: TRBV5-4
DNA: TGTGCCAGCAGCCACCCGACCCGAAAACAAGAGACCCAGTACTTC
CDR3: CASSHPTRKQETQYF

D: -
size: -
J: TRBJ2-3
V: TRBV7-9
DNA: TGTGCCAGCAGCCCCCCCCATCGTATCGGGGATACGCAGTATTTT
CDR3: CASSPPHRIGDTQYF